This TCR beta chain is drawn from a study of T cell changes during pregnancy in multiple sclerosis. Sequencing used immunoSEQ multiplex PCR; TCRdb keeps in-frame clones, though not all of them. This repertoire shows around 84,000 clones, 94% found once; its top ten account for around 0.91%. CDR1 MDHEN and CDR2 SYDVKM come from the germline V gene. V gave up 3 bases and J gave up 4 bases, with 11 bases separating them. This CDR3 contains 14 residues. The sample here was peripheral blood, taken in the second trimester of pregnancy. The rearrangement links TRBV28 to TRBJ2-3; D remains unclear. This clonotype was obtained from a female donor in good health, enrolled as a control in a pregnancy study. CDR3 nucleotide sequence: TGTGCCAGCAGTTTCCCCCCCCCATCAGATACGCAGTATTTT. The encoded protein is CASSFPPPSDTQYF. The variable domain in full, with the rest retrieved from reference TRBV28 and TRBJ2-3, is DVKVTQSSRYLVKRTGEKVFLECVQDMDHENMFWYRQDPGLGLRLIYFSYDVKMKEKGDIPEGYSVSREKKERFSLILESASTNQTSMYLCASSFPPPSDTQYFGPGTRLTVL.